This is a list of T cell receptor beta chains from one sample in a study of T-cell reconstitution after alpha-beta-depleted transplantation in children. From the PCR reads, TCRdb called clonotypes with MiXCR, one entry per CDR3 protein. Here the sample spans about 980,000 distinct CDR3 sequences, about 31% being singletons. The sequenced sample was PBMCs, mostly from graft donor cells, obtained 360 days after TCRalphabeta/CD19-depleted stem cell transplant. These receptors were obtained from a boy under two years old who had a stem cell transplant for SCID, so the T cells may come from the graft donor. Each CDR3 is given with its conserved first and last residue. The D gene is left open where the match is weak. Clone size appears in some rows only: once, few, many, or a class for an expanded clone.

d_call,j_call,clone_size,v_call,cdr3_aa,cdr3_nt
TRBD1,TRBJ2-3,once,TRBV3-1,CASSQHGQGANTQYF,TGTGCCAGCAGCCAACACGGTCAGGGGGCTAATACGCAGTATTTT
TRBD2,TRBJ2-3,-,TRBV7-9,CASSLAGSGGGTDTQYF,TGTGCCAGCAGCTTAGCCGGAAGCGGGGGCGGCACAGATACGCAGTATTTT
-,TRBJ2-3,-,TRBV10-2,CASRGSTLSTDTQYF,TGCGCCAGCAGGGGCAGCACGCTAAGCACAGATACGCAGTATTTT
-,TRBJ1-3,-,TRBV12-3/TRBV12-4,CASSLWGGSPGNTIYF,TGTGCCAGCAGTTTATGGGGGGGAAGCCCTGGAAACACCATATATTTT
-,TRBJ2-3,-,TRBV5-1,CASSWGALSTDTQYF,TGCGCCAGCAGCTGGGGAGCGCTAAGCACAGATACGCAGTATTTT
TRBD2,TRBJ2-1,many,TRBV9,CASSLAPASGGARNEQFF,TGTGCCAGCAGCTTAGCCCCCGCTAGCGGGGGGGCCAGGAATGAGCAGTTCTTC
-,TRBJ2-7,few,TRBV5-1,CASSLGSRLGHEQYF,TGCGCCAGCAGCTTGGGATCCCGTTTAGGCCACGAGCAGTACTTC
-,TRBJ2-2,few,TRBV5-1,CASSWTGGTGELFF,TGCGCCAGCAGCTGGACCGGGGGCACCGGGGAGCTGTTTTTT
-,TRBJ2-1,-,TRBV28,CASREIGSYNEQFF,TGTGCCAGCAGGGAGATAGGCTCCTACAATGAGCAGTTCTTC
-,TRBJ2-2,few,TRBV6-5,CASSYGANSGELFF,TGTGCCAGCAGTTACGGTGCTAACAGCGGGGAGCTGTTTTTT
-,TRBJ2-5,once,TRBV6-5,CASSYSSGGGETQYF,TGTGCCAGCAGTTACTCGAGTGGGGGCGGTGAGACCCAGTACTTC
TRBD1,TRBJ2-2,-,TRBV7-2,CASSLDRGFGELFF,TGTGCCAGCAGCTTGGACAGGGGGTTTGGGGAGCTGTTTTTT
TRBD1,TRBJ2-7,-,TRBV10-3,CAISDPTGGEYEQYF,TGTGCCATCAGTGACCCGACAGGGGGCGAGTACGAGCAGTACTTC
TRBD1,TRBJ2-3,few,TRBV20-1,CSAREGQELEGDITDTQYF,TGCAGTGCTAGAGAGGGACAGGAACTCGAGGGAGACATCACAGATACGCAGTATTTT
-,TRBJ2-7,-,TRBV7-3,CASSQNPGYEQYF,TGTGCCAGCAGCCAGAACCCAGGCTACGAGCAGTACTTC